This T cell receptor (beta chain) was obtained from a study of cytomegalovirus exposure and HLA in healthy donors. General observations from the study: The sole available immune exposure information was CMV serostatus. In all likelihood, a cluster of highly shared sequence variants was a sequencing artifact.

The germline CDR1 and CDR2 sequences are SGHDT and YYEEEE. The length of the CDR3 is 17 residues. With 1 base clipped from V and 3 bases from J, the junction kept 9 bases outside the gene matches. This PCR relied on a set of 60 Vbeta primers and 13 Jbeta primers. Using immunoSEQ multiplex PCR, the repertoire was profiled, and TCRdb retains in-frame clones only, with some absent. There are 130,000 to 150,000 clones in the sample; 82% occur only once, and approximately 3.6% lies in the top ten. With regard to this clone: Its antigen is as yet unknown.

Input material: PBMCs. The V and J genes are TRBV5-6 and TRBJ1-1, with TRBD1 matching 10 bases. The TCR was taken from a male donor in good health and CMV-seronegative. In DNA form, the CDR3 reads TGTGCCAGCAGCTTGCCCGACAGGGGGCGGGCGGACACTGAAGCTTTCTTT. Its protein product is CASSLPDRGRADTEAFF.